Below are 20 T cell receptor beta chains sequenced from a single sample in a study of T-cell reconstitution after alpha-beta-depleted transplantation in children. As it was prepared, the TCRbeta library received unique molecular identifiers. TCRdb itself ran the PCR reads through MiXCR, one entry per CDR3 protein. The table records around 380,000 distinct CDR3 sequences, approximately 11% of them present only once. Sequences were derived from PBMCs from the stem cell graft donor, sampled from the stem cell graft. The origin of the receptors is a human donor who donated a stem cell graft to a child with acute myeloid leukemia.

As concerns this clonotype: This may be a read error, as it is one base from a much larger clone. The chain is built from TRBV7-9 and TRBJ2-1, with TRBD2 identical over 8 bases. This CDR3 contains 14 residues. The trim removed 2 bases at V and 9 bases at J, leaving 6 bases unmatched. Per the germline V gene, CDR1 is SEHNR and CDR2 is FQNEAQ (reference sequence). The CDR3 here is CASSLSGGAFEQFF. The CDR3 nucleotides are TGTGCCAGCAGCTTATCCGGGGGGGCCTTTGAGCAGTTCTTC. Using reference TRBV7-9 and TRBJ2-1 for the parts outside the CDR3, the full variable domain is DTGVSQNPRHKITKRGQNVTFRCDPISEHNRLYWYRQTLGQGPEFLTYFQNEAQLEKSRLLSDRFSAERPKGSFSTLEIQRTEQGDSAMYLCASSLSGGAFEQFFGPGTRLTVL.

The V gene is TRBV7-3, the J gene TRBJ2-5, with a possible D match to TRBD2 (5 bases). V shed 5 bases and J shed 4 bases, with 17 bases lying between them. Germline lookup yields CDR1 SGHTA and CDR2 FQGTGA. The CDR3 loop spans 15 amino acids. CDR3 loop: CASSPNRSGRETQYF. The CDR3 coding sequence is TGTGCCAGCAGCCCTAATAGATCTGGGAGAGAGACCCAGTACTTC.

The chain combines TRBV7-3 with TRBJ1-6; the match to TRBD1 covers 7 bases. V lost 6 bases and J lost 9; bases outside the gene matches: 5. This CDR3 is 13 amino acids long. Per the germline V gene, CDR1 is SGHTA and CDR2 is FQGTGA. Here the CDR3 reads CASRQGVGSPLHF. CDR3 bases: TGTGCCAGCAGGCAGGGGGTCGGTTCACCCCTCCACTTT.

In its sample, this clonotype was seen many times. In DNA, the CDR3 is TGCAGTGCTGAGGGGGGAGGGTCGGCCTACGAGCAGTACTTC. Protein: CSAEGGGSAYEQYF. The chain recombines TRBV20-1 with TRBJ2-7; tentative D call: TRBD2 (7 bases). The CDR3 is made up of 14 amino acids. Germline V gives CDR1 DFQATT, CDR2 SNEGSKA (reference sequence). V lost 5 bases and J 2 bases, leaving 16 bases between the germline ends.

This clonotype was counted many times. The chain employs TRBV5-1 and TRBJ1-1, with D perhaps matching TRBD1 (5 bases). Germline values: CDR1 SGHRS, CDR2 YFSETQ. V lost 4 bases and J 0 bases, leaving 10 bases between the germline ends. This CDR3 is built from 14 residues. The CDR3 DNA reads TGCGCCAGCAGCCCACAGGACTTGAACACTGAAGCTTTCTTT. Protein sequence: CASSPQDLNTEAFF.

Only a few counts were recorded for this clonotype. The chain combines TRBV6-1 with TRBJ2-1, with D unresolved. V lost 6 bases and J 8 bases, leaving 17 bases between the germline ends. Germline V CDR1 and CDR2: MNHNS, SASEGT. The length of the CDR3 is 14 residues. CDR3 amino acids: CASSHWGSQDEQFF. The CDR3 DNA reads TGTGCCAGCAGCCACTGGGGTAGCCAGGATGAGCAGTTCTTC.

This clonotype was detected a few times. J is TRBJ2-1 and V is TRBV6-1; the D gene could be TRBD1 or TRBD2 (5 bases each). Germline V gives CDR1 MNHNS, CDR2 SASEGT. Trimming removed 4 bases at V and 7 bases at J, with 14 bases between. This CDR3 has 14 residues. CDR3 sequence reads: CASSGAQGVNEQFF. The CDR3 nucleotides read TGTGCCAGCAGTGGAGCCCAGGGAGTTAATGAGCAGTTCTTC.

This clonotype was counted a few times. This rearrangement joins TRBV5-1 to TRBJ2-1, with 8 positions matching TRBD1. This CDR3 contains 15 residues. V trimming: 3 bases; J trimming: 5 bases; junction bases outside the gene matches: 7. Per germline, CDR1 SGHRS and CDR2 YFSETQ. The CDR3 region is CASSSDRDGDNEQFF. Here the CDR3 DNA reads TGCGCCAGCAGCTCGGACAGGGACGGTGACAATGAGCAGTTCTTC.

This clonotype was found a few times. This chain joins TRBV11-1 and TRBJ2-3; the match to TRBD2 covers 15 bases. V dropped 5 bases and J dropped 1; count of bases not matched to a gene: 13. The V gene's germline CDR1 is SGHAT and CDR2 FQDESV (reference sequence). The CDR3 is made up of 20 amino acids. The CDR3 loop reads CASSLGLAGGQNARTDTQYF. As DNA, the CDR3 is TGTGCCAGCAGCCTAGGACTAGCGGGAGGGCAAAACGCACGCACAGATACGCAGTATTTT.

This clonotype was found a few times. The chain has TRBV12-3 or TRBV12-4 and TRBJ2-5; D is unresolved. Trimming shortened V by 6 bases and J by 5 bases, and 13 bases separated the two germline ends. The CDR3 runs 13 residues. In nucleotides, the CDR3 is TGTGCCAGCAGCATAGCCCTGGGCGAGACCCAGTACTTC. Amino acids: CASSIALGETQYF.

This clonotype was picked up a small number of times. The rearrangement joins TRBV6-1 to TRBJ2-3; 11 positions agree with TRBD2. The CDR3 totals 17 residues. The V and J ends lost 3 bases and 0 bases, in that order; junction bases with no gene match: 5. The germline V gene encodes CDR1 MNHNS and CDR2 SASEGT. CDR3: CASSDSASGRSTDTQYF. CDR3 coding DNA: TGTGCCAGCAGTGATAGTGCTAGCGGGAGGAGCACAGATACGCAGTATTTT.

This clonotype has a count of ten or more. The V and J genes are TRBV12-3 or TRBV12-4 and TRBJ2-6; D not resolved. This CDR3 is built from 15 residues. V shed 2 bases and J shed 0 bases, with 5 bases lying between them. The CDR3 DNA follows: TGTGCCAGCAGTTTATCTGGCTCTGGGGCCAACGTCCTGACTTTC. It translates to CASSLSGSGANVLTF.

This clonotype has just a few counts. The CDR3 sequence is CSVVQLTDTQYF. The CDR3 DNA is TGCAGCGTTGTTCAGCTCACAGATACGCAGTATTTT. The chain joins TRBV29-1 to TRBJ2-3; the D is unclear. The V end was cut by 4 bases, the J end by 2 bases, with 7 bases between. The CDR3 extends over 12 amino acids. Germline CDR1 and CDR2: SQVTM and ANQGSEA.

This clonotype has a handful of counts. The chain has TRBV6-1 and TRBJ2-3; D not resolved. In germline, CDR1 is MNHNS, CDR2 SASEGT. The CDR3 contains 14 residues. Trimming removed 1 base from V and 0 bases from J, with 5 bases in between. CDR3 DNA sequence: TGTGCCAGCAGTGAAGACCGGAGCACAGATACGCAGTATTTT. It translates to CASSEDRSTDTQYF.

The sample holds a few counts of this clonotype. The V gene is TRBV27, the J gene TRBJ2-1; TRBD2 matches 9 bases. The germline CDR1 and CDR2 sequences are MNHEY and SMNVEV (reference sequence). V shed 2 bases, J shed 7 bases, and the junction held 6 bases outside the gene matches. CDR3 size: 15 residues. The CDR3 reads CASSLAGGFGNEQFF. CDR3 in DNA: TGTGCCAGCAGTTTAGCGGGGGGGTTTGGTAATGAGCAGTTCTTC.

This clonotype was seen repeatedly, ten times or more. This sequence joins TRBV5-1 and TRBJ2-1; 7 positions match TRBD2. Germline V lookup: CDR1 SGHRS, CDR2 YFSETQ. The CDR3 is made up of 15 amino acids. J lost 7 bases, V lost 2 bases, and 9 bases had no gene match. The CDR3 loop reads CASSFAGVMENEQFF. As DNA, the CDR3 is TGCGCCAGCAGCTTCGCGGGAGTGATGGAGAATGAGCAGTTCTTC. Supplemented by reference TRBV5-1 and TRBJ2-1, the full variable domain reads KAGVTQTPRYLIKTRGQQVTLSCSPISGHRSVSWYQQTPGQGLQFLFEYFSETQRNKGNFPGRFSGRQFSNSRSEMNVSTLELGDSALYLCASSFAGVMENEQFFGPGTRLTVL.

V and J are TRBV28 and TRBJ2-5; the match to TRBD2 covers 9 bases. The CDR3 is 16 residues long. From germline, CDR1 is MDHEN and CDR2 SYDVKM. V lost 6 bases to trimming and J lost 4 bases; unmatched junction nucleotides: 12. Here the CDR3 DNA reads TGTGCCAGCAGCTCGGGGCTAGCGGGATTTAGAGAGACCCAGTACTTC. Amino acids: CASSSGLAGFRETQYF.

Only a few counts were recorded for this clonotype. This chain joins TRBV12-5 and TRBJ2-5; the D gene is possibly TRBD2 (6 bases). Germline lookup yields CDR1 LGHNT and CDR2 FRNRAP. This CDR3 is 16 amino acids long. V dropped 6 bases and J dropped 5 bases, with 22 bases sitting between them. CDR3 sequence reads: CASGLGPDYFGETQYF. In DNA form, the CDR3 reads TGTGCTAGTGGCCTTGGACCGGACTATTTCGGGGAGACCCAGTACTTC.

This clonotype was counted a few times. CDR3 residues: CASSLVGVISGANVLTF. CDR3 DNA sequence: TGCGCCAGCAGCTTGGTTGGGGTAATCTCTGGGGCCAACGTCCTGACTTTC. The chain is built from TRBV5-1 and TRBJ2-6; D is unclear. The CDR3 has 17 amino acids. Germline values: CDR1 SGHRS, CDR2 YFSETQ. The ends were cut back, 0 bases at V and 0 bases at J, with 10 bases in the middle.

The chain has TRBV5-1 and TRBJ2-7; D not resolved. Germline CDR1 and CDR2: SGHRS and YFSETQ. The CDR3 covers 13 residues. V was shortened by 7 bases and J by 0 bases, with 11 bases between the two germline ends. The CDR3 loop reads CASSEALSYEQYF. The CDR3 DNA is TGCGCCAGCTCTGAGGCCCTCTCCTACGAGCAGTACTTC.